These 9 T cell receptor beta chains were all obtained from the same sample, sequenced in a study of blood T cell repertoires in COVID-19. Some clones are missing from TCRdb's copy, which holds only in-frame ones; the method was immunoSEQ multiplex PCR. The sample contains hundreds of thousands of clones, about 88% of which appear only once. Sequenced material: PBMCs or T cells enriched from blood (not recorded which). These receptor sequences come from a woman between 18 and 29 years old who had been exposed to COVID-19.

This clone showed up just once. The chain combines TRBV6-5 with TRBJ1-3, with a possible D match to TRBD1 (6 bases). The CDR3 consists of 16 residues. V shed 2 bases and J shed 0 bases, with 11 bases lying between them. CDR1 is MNHEY and CDR2 is SVGAGI in the germline V gene. CDR3 coding DNA: TGTGCCAGCAGTTACGGGGGCTCAAGCTCTGGAAACACCATATATTTT. Translating it yields CASSYGGSSSGNTIYF.

The chain combines TRBV5-6 with TRBJ2-7, with 8 bases aligning to TRBD1. CDR3 length equals 16 residues. The germline V gene has CDR1 SGHDT and CDR2 YYEEEE. The ends lost 0 bases at V and 2 bases at J; junction bases unmatched: 7. DNA of the CDR3: TGTGCCAGCAGCTTGGAGGCCAGGGGGCCCACCTACGAGCAGTACTTC. This translates into CASSLEARGPTYEQYF.

The chain carries TRBV28 and TRBJ2-7, with D maybe TRBD2 (7 bases). The CDR3 length is 16 residues. The V gene's germline CDR1 is MDHEN and CDR2 SYDVKM. V gave up 7 bases and J gave up 0 bases, with 19 bases separating them. The CDR3 DNA follows: TGTGCCAGCACCCTAGGAGGCGGGGGCCTCTCCTACGAGCAGTACTTC. It codes for CASTLGGGGLSYEQYF.

This chain links TRBV7-2 with TRBJ1-5, with TRBD1 as a possible D gene (6 bases). CDR3 size: 14 residues. Looked up from germline, CDR1 is SGHTA and CDR2 is FQGNSA. Trimming took off 2 bases at V and 6 bases at J, with 11 bases between the two ends. The CDR3 DNA is TGTGCCAGCAGCTTAAAGACAGGTTTTCAGCCCCAGCATTTT. This sequence encodes CASSLKTGFQPQHF.

The chain couples TRBV10-3 to TRBJ2-7, with a tentative D call TRBD2 (6 bases). V was trimmed by 7 bases and J by 2 bases, leaving 18 bases between them. The germline V gene has CDR1 ENHRY and CDR2 SYGVKD. The CDR3 covers 15 residues. In DNA form, the CDR3 reads TGTGCCATCAAGGCCGGCGGGAAAACCCCCTACGAGCAGTACTTC. It yields the protein CAIKAGGKTPYEQYF.

The chain combines TRBV6-4 with TRBJ1-2; D is uncertain. CDR1 is MRHNA and CDR2 is SNTAGT in the germline V gene. Trimming took off 8 bases at V and 4 bases at J, with 17 bases between the two ends. This CDR3 has 14 amino acids. CDR3 sequence (DNA): TGTGCCAGCCACCCGGGGATAGGTCCCTATGGCTACACCTTC. Translated: CASHPGIGPYGYTF.

The rearrangement uses TRBV5-8 and TRBJ2-2; D is possibly TRBD2 (6 bases). Trimming took off 0 bases at V and 6 bases at J, with 15 bases between the two ends. Germline V gene sequence: CDR1 SGHTS, CDR2 YDEGEE. The CDR3 has 16 amino acids. The CDR3 spells CASSLAGGLGPGELFF. The CDR3 nucleotides read TGTGCCAGCAGCTTGGCTGGAGGGTTGGGTCCCGGGGAGCTGTTTTTT.

This chain uses TRBV28 with TRBJ2-1; weak D call: TRBD2 (7 bases). CDR3 length equals 13 residues. Trimming left V 5 bases short and J 10 bases short, with 15 bases between. Germline CDR1 MDHEN, CDR2 SYDVKM. CDR3 coding DNA: TGTGCCAGCAGTCGGATAGGGGGGGTCGAGCAGTTCTTC. This encodes CASSRIGGVEQFF.

The chain carries TRBV6-5 and TRBJ1-5; weak D call: TRBD1 (6 bases). Looked up from germline, CDR1 is MNHEY and CDR2 is SVGAGI. The CDR3 loop spans 14 amino acids. V was pared by 4 bases and J by 6 bases, with 13 bases between. CDR3 sequence (DNA): TGTGCCAGCAGTTCTTGGCAGGGGAGTCAGCCCCAGCATTTT. This translates into CASSSWQGSQPQHF.